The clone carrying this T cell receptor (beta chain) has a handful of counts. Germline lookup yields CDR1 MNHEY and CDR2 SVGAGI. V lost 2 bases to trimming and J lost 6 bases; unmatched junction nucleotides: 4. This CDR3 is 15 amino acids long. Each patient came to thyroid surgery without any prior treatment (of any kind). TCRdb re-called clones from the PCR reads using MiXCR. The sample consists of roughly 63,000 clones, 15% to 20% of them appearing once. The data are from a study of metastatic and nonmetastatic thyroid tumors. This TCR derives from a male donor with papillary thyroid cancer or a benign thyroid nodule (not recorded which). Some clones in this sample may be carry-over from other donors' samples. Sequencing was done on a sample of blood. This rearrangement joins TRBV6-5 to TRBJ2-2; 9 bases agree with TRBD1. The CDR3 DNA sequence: TGTGCCAGCAGTTACGGGACAGGGATTTCCGGGGAGCTGTTTTTT. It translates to CASSYGTGISGELFF.